This T cell receptor beta chain was recovered during a study of T cells in Graves' hyperthyroidism and ophthalmopathy. CDR3 length: 15 residues. Germline CDR1 reads MNHNS; CDR2 reads SASEGT. V was shortened by 2 bases and J by 8 bases, with 18 bases between the two germline ends. Lactation, pregnancy, other autoimmune disease or uncontrolled infection excluded patients. Isolation of PBMCs was performed on 8.5 to 10 ml fresh peripheral blood. General observations from the study: A 13 V-J signature model discriminated ophthalmopathy versus stable hyperthyroidism.

This clonotype appeared many times. No antigen is known for it. The CDR3 regions of TCR beta were amplified from RNA transcripts. The primer set for the first-round RT-PCR of the TCR CDR3 was HTBI. TCRdb processed the multiplex PCR reads anew with MiXCR; each CDR3 protein has one entry. Of hundreds of thousands of distinct CDR3 sequences in the sample, roughly a sixth were seen once. The V and J genes are TRBV6-1 and TRBJ1-2, with D possibly being TRBD1 (5 bases). The TCR originated in a woman younger than 35 with Graves' ophthalmopathy. Material: blood. The CDR3: CASSELEGRRDGYTF. CDR3 DNA: TGTGCCAGCAGTGAATTGGAGGGGAGGCGAGACGGCTACACCTTC.